This entry features one T cell receptor beta chain sequence. One end of the junction varies from germline; a read error may be responsible. This record comes from a study of control samples from healthy donors and cancer patients. This CDR3 has 15 amino acids. Germline V gene data show CDR1 as MDHEN and CDR2 as SYDVKM. Data came from immunoSEQ multiplex PCR; TCRdb stores just in-frame clones and leaves some out. The sample has some 120,000 clones; roughly 86% are singletons. The rearrangement uses TRBV28 and TRBJ2-7; D could derive from TRBD1 or TRBD2 (5 bases each). What was sequenced was blood. The clonotype originates from a man aged 55 to 70 in good health. The CDR3 protein is CASSDTRGVSGKSGF. DNA of the CDR3: TGTGCCAGCAGCGATACCCGAGGGGTTTCTGGGAAAAGTGGTTTC. Based on the CDR3 plus reference TRBV28 and TRBJ2-7, the full variable domain is DVKVTQSSRYLVKRTGEKVFLECVQDMDHENMFWYRQDPGLGLRLIYFSYDVKMKEKGDIPEGYSVSREKKERFSLILESASTNQTSMYLCASSDTRGVSGKSGFGPGTRLTVT.